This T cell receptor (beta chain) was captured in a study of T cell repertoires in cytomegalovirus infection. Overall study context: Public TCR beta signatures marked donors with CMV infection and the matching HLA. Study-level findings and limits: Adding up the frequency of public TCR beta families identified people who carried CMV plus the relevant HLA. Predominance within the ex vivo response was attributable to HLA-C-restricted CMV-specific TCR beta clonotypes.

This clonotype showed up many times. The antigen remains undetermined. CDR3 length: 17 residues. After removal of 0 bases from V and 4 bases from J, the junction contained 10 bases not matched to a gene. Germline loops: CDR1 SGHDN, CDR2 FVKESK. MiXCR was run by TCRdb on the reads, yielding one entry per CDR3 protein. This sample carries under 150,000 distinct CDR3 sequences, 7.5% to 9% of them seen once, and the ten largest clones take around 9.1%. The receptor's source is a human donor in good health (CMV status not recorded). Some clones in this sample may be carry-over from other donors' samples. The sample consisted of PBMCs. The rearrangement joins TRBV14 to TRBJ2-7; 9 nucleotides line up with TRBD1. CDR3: CASSQDHGQGRWYEQYF. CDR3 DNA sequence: TGTGCCAGCAGCCAAGATCACGGACAGGGGAGGTGGTACGAGCAGTACTTC.